This T cell receptor (beta chain) is from a study of blood T cell repertoires in COVID-19. Assay: immunoSEQ multiplex PCR; the TCRdb copy retains only in-frame clones and omits some. The sample comprises some 85,000 clones, approximately 80% of which are singletons, and about a fifth rests with the top ten. Material for sequencing was peripheral blood. This TCR came from a woman over 75 with acute or convalescent COVID-19.

The CDR3 protein is CASSRTGLAGGPADTQYF. The CDR3 DNA is TGTGCCAGTAGTCGCACAGGACTAGCGGGAGGGCCGGCAGATACGCAGTATTTT. The V and J genes are TRBV19 and TRBJ2-3, with TRBD2 matching 15 bases. The germline V gene has CDR1 LNHDA and CDR2 SQIVND (reference sequence). There are 18 residues in the CDR3. Losses at the gene ends were 5 bases for V and 4 bases for J; bases not matched to a gene: 10.